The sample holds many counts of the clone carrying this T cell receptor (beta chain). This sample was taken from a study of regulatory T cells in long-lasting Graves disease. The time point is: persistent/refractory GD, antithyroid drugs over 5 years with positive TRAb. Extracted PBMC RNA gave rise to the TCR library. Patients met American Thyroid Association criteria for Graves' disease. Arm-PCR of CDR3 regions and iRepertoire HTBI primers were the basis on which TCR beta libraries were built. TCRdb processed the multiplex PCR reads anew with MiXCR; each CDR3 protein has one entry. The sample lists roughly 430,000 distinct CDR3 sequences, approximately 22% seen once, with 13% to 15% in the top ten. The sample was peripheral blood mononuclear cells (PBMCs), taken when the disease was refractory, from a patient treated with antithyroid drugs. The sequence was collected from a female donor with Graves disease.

The CDR3 loop is CASSPPARVWEQYF. The CDR3 nucleotides are TGTGCCAGCAGCCCCCCTGCCCGGGTTTGGGAGCAGTACTTC. This sequence joins TRBV11-2 and TRBJ2-7; D gene ambiguous. CDR1 is SGHAT, CDR2 FQNNGV, per germline. The CDR3 is made up of 14 amino acids. Between the trimmed V and J ends, which lost 5 bases and 7 bases, there was a span of 18 bases.